This T cell receptor (beta chain) was profiled in a study of T-cell memory formation after mild COVID-19. This clonotype came up many times. Trimming shortened V by 4 bases and J by 2 bases, and 13 bases separated the two germline ends. The CDR3 length is 14 residues. Germline V lookup: CDR1 SGHNT, CDR2 YYREEE (reference sequence). TCRdb independently ran MiXCR on the 5' RACE reads; one entry per CDR3 protein. The sample lists more than 14,000 distinct CDR3 sequences; around 21% were seen once. What was sequenced was PBMCs or a T cell subset sorted from them (not recorded which). The chain joins TRBV5-4 to TRBJ2-7; D remains ambiguous. This TCR was recovered from a man aged 18 to 30 who had mild COVID-19 (a few samples of this study predate the infection). Cell type and time point are not known. CDR3 loop: CASSGKQTPYEQYF. CDR3 in DNA: TGTGCCAGCAGCGGAAAACAGACCCCCTACGAGCAGTACTTC.